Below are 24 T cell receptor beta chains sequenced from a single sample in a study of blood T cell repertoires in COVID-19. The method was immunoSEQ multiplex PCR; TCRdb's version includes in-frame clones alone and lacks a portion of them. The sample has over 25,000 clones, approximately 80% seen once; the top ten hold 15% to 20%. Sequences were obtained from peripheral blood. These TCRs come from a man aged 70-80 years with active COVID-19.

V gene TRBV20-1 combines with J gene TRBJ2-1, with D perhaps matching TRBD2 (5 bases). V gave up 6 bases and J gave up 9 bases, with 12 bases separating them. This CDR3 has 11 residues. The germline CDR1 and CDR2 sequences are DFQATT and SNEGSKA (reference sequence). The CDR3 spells CSASTSGEQFF. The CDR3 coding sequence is TGCAGTGCAAGTACGAGCGGTGAGCAGTTCTTC.

The DNA of the CDR3 is TGTGCCAGCTCACCACGGGACAGTTTCAATCAGCCCCAGCATTTT. This sequence encodes CASSPRDSFNQPQHF. The chain links TRBV18 to TRBJ1-5; 7 positions agree with TRBD1. This CDR3 comprises 15 residues. Trimming cost V 1 base and J 3 bases; bases outside gene matches: 3. Germline assignment: CDR1 KGHSH and CDR2 LQKENI.

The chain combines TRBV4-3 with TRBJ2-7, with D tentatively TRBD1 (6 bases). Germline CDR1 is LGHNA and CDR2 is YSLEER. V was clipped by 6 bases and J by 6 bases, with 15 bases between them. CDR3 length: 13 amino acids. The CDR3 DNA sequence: TGCGCCAGCAGTCGGACCACAGGGTCCGAGCAGTACTTC. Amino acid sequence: CASSRTTGSEQYF.

This chain's CDR3 is CASSPPGRGYEQYF. CDR3 DNA: TGTGCCAGCAGCCCCCCCGGCCGGGGGTACGAGCAGTACTTC. The chain employs TRBV3-1 (or the pseudogene TRBV3-2) and TRBJ2-7; D may be TRBD2 (6 bases). Trimming took 4 bases from V and 4 from J, leaving 14 bases between them. The V gene's germline CDR1 is LGHDT and CDR2 YNNKEL (reference sequence). This CDR3 is built from 14 residues.

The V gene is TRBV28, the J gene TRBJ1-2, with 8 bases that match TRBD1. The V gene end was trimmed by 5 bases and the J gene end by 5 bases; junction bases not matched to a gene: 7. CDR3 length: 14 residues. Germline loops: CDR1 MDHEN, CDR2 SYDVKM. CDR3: CASSPGGDGYGYTF. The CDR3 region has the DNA TGTGCCAGCAGTCCAGGGGGCGACGGGTATGGCTACACCTTC.

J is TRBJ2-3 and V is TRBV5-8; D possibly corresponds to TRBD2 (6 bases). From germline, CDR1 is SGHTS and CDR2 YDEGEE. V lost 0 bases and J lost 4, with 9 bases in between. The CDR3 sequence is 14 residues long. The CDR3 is CASSLAGVADTQYF. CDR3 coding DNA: TGTGCCAGCAGCTTGGCGGGGGTGGCAGATACGCAGTATTTT.

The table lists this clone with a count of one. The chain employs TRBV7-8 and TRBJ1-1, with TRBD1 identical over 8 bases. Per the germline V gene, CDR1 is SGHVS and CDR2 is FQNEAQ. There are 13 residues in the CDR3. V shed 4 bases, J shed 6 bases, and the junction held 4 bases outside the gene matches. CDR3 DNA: TGTGCCAGCAGCTCGACAGGGGAGGCTGAAGCTTTCTTT. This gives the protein CASSSTGEAEAFF.

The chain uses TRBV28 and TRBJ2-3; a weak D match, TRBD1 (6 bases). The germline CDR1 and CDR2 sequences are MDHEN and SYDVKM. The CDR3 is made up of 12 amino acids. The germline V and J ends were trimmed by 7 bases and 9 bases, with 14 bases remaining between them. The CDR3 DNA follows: TGTGCCAGCACCCCACCCAGGGGAACGCAGTATTTT. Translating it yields CASTPPRGTQYF. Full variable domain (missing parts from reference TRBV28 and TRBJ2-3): DVKVTQSSRYLVKRTGEKVFLECVQDMDHENMFWYRQDPGLGLRLIYFSYDVKMKEKGDIPEGYSVSREKKERFSLILESASTNQTSMYLCASTPPRGTQYFGPGTRLTVL.

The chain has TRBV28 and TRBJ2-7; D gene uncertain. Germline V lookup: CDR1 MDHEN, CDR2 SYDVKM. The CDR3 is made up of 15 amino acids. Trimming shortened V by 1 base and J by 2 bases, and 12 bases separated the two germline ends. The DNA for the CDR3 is TGTGCCAGCAGTTTATCCCCTGACACTCCCTACGAGCAGTACTTC. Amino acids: CASSLSPDTPYEQYF.

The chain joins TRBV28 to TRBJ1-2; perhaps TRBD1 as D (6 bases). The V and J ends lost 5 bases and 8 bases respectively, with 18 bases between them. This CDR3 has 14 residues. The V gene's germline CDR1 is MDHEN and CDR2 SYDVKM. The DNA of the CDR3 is TGTGCCAGCAGTCCCGCAAGGACAGCGGGGGGCTACACCTTC. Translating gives CASSPARTAGGYTF.

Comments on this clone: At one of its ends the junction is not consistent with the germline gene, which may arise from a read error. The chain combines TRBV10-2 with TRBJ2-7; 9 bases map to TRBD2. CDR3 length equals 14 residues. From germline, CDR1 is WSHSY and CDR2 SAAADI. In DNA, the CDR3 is TGCGCCCGCAGCCTCGGCGGGGGGGGGAACGAGCAGTACTTC. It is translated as CARSLGGGGNEQYF.

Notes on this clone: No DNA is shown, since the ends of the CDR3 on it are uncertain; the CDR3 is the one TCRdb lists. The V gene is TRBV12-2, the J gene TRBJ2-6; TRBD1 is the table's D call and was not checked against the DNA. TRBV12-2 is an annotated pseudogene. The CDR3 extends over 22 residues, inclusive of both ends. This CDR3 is CASRFALNWGQGTISGANVLTF.

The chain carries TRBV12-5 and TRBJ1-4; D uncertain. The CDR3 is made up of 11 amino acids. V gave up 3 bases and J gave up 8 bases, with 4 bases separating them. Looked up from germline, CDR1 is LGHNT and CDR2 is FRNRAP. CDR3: CASGLREKLFF. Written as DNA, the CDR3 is TGTGCTAGTGGTTTACGGGAAAAACTGTTTTTT.

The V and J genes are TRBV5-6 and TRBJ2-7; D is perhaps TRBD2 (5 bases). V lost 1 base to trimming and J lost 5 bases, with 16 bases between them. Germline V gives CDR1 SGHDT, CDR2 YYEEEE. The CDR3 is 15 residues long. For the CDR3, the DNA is TGTGCCAGCAGCTTGATCGGGGAAGGAAGCGACGAGCAGTACTTC. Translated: CASSLIGEGSDEQYF.

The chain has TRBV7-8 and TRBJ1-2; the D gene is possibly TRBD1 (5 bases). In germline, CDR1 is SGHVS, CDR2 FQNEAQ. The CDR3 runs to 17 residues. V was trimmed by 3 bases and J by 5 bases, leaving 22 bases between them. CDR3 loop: CASSLLVVAGMSYGYTF. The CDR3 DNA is TGTGCCAGCAGCTTGCTAGTAGTGGCAGGGATGTCGTATGGCTACACCTTC. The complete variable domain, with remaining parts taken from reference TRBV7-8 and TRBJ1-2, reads GAGVSQSPRYKVAKRGQDVALRCDPISGHVSLFWYQQALGQGPEFLTYFQNEAQLDKSGLPSDRFFAERPEGSVSTLKIQRTQQEDSAVYLCASSLLVVAGMSYGYTFGSGTRLTVV.

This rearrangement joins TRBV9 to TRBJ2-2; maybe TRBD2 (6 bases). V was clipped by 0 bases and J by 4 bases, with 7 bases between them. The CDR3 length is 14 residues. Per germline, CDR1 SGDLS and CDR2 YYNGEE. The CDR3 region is CASSVGGATGELFF. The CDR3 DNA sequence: TGTGCCAGCAGCGTAGGCGGGGCCACCGGGGAGCTGTTTTTT.

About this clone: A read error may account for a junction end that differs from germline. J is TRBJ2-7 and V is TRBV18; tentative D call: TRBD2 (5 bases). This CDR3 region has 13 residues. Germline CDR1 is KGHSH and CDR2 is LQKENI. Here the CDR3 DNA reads TGTGCCAGCTCCCCACTAGAGTCTCCCGAGCAGTACTTC. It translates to CASSPLESPEQYF.

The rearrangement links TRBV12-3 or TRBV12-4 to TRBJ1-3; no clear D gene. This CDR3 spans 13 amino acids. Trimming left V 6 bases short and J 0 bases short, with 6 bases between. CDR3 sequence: CASRAYSGNTIYF. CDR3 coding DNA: TGTGCCAGCAGGGCATACTCTGGAAACACCATATATTTT.

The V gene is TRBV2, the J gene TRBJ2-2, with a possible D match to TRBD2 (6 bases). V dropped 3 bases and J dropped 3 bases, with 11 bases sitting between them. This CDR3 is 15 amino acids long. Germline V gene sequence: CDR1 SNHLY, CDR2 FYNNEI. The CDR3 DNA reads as TGTGCCAGCAGTGACAGGGAGGCGTACACCGGGGAGCTGTTTTTT. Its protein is CASSDREAYTGELFF.

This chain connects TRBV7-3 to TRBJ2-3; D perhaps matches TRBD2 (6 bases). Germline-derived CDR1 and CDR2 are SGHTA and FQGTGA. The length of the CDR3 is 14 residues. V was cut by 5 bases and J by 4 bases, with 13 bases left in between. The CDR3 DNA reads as TGTGCCAGCAGCCGTACGTCGGGGGCAGATACGCAGTATTTT. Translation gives CASSRTSGADTQYF.

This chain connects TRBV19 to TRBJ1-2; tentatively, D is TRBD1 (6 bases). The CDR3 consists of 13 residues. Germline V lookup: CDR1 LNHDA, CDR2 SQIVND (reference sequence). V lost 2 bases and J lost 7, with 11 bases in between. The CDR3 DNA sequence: TGTGCCAGTAGTATACCGGACAGAGGTGGCTACACCTTC. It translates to CASSIPDRGGYTF.

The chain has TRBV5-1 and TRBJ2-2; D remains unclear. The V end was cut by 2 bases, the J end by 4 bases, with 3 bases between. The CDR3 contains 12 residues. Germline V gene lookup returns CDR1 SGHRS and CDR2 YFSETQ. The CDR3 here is CASSFLTGELFF. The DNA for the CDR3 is TGCGCCAGCAGCTTTCTCACCGGGGAGCTGTTTTTT.

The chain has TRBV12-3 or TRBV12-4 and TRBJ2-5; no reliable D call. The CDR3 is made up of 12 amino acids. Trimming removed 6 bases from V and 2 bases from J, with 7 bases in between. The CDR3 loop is CASRKTQETQYF. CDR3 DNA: TGTGCCAGCAGAAAAACACAAGAGACCCAGTACTTC.

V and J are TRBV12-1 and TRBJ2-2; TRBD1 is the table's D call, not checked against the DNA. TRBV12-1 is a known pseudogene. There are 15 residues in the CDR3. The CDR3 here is CASSLGTDNTGELFF. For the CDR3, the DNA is TGTGCCAGCAGTCTCGGGACAGATAACACCGGGGAGCTGTTTTTT.